Presented here are 2 T cell receptor beta chains from one specimen sequenced in a study of shared clonotypes between healthy human individuals. Assay used: immunoSEQ multiplex PCR; TCRdb lists only in-frame clones, some missing. The sample carries roughly 1,500,000 clones, 95% to 99% recorded once. Sequencing used naive CD4+ T cells sorted from blood. Sample subset: CD45RA+ positively selected. These TCRs come from a man in his thirties or forties in good health.

The rearrangement joins TRBV9 to TRBJ1-2, with D perhaps TRBD1 (6 bases). The CDR3 runs to 14 residues. Germline V gene lookup returns CDR1 SGDLS and CDR2 YYNGEE. Trimming shortened V by 0 bases and J by 8 bases, and 14 bases separated the two germline ends. Here the CDR3 reads CASSVGTGLSGYTF. CDR3 nucleotide sequence: TGTGCCAGCAGCGTAGGAACAGGGCTTAGCGGCTACACCTTC.

The genes are TRBV9 and TRBJ2-5; 7 nucleotides line up with TRBD2. Per the germline V gene, CDR1 is SGDLS and CDR2 is YYNGEE. This CDR3 region has 15 residues. The trim removed 0 bases at V and 2 bases at J, leaving 4 bases unmatched. The CDR3 DNA reads TGTGCCAGCAGCGTAGCGGGGGGACCACAAGAGACCCAGTACTTC. Translated, it gives CASSVAGGPQETQYF.